A selection of T cell receptor beta chains follows, all from one sample in a study of blood T cell repertoires in COVID-19. Only in-frame clones appear in the TCRdb table, and some are missing; sequencing was by immunoSEQ multiplex PCR. This sample has 250,000 to 300,000 clones, with about nine tenths found just once. Sample: PBMCs or T cells enriched from blood (not recorded which). The source of these receptors is a woman aged 40-49 years with acute COVID-19. The CDR3 runs from the conserved cysteine through the conserved F or W. D genes are given only for firm matches. Not all rows give a size; the values are once, few, many and, for expanded clones, a class.

D gene,V gene,clone size,J gene,CDR3 protein,CDR3 DNA
TRBD1,TRBV14,-,TRBJ1-4,CASSQQGTGEKLFF,TGTGCCAGCAGCCAACAAGGGACAGGTGAAAAACTGTTTTTT
-,TRBV18,once,TRBJ2-7,CASSPRRDSYEQYF,TGTGCCAGCTCACCGCGGCGGGATTCCTACGAGCAGTACTTC
-,TRBV28,-,TRBJ2-7,CASSFEVGVGEQYF,TGTGCCAGCAGTTTTGAAGTAGGGGTGGGCGAGCAGTACTTC
-,TRBV19,-,TRBJ2-7,CASSSLDKTYEQYF,TGTGCCAGTAGTTCTCTCGACAAGACCTACGAGCAGTACTTC
-,TRBV18,-,TRBJ1-2,CASSTGYGYTF,TGTGCCAGCTCAACGGGCTATGGCTACACCTTC
-,TRBV4-1,few,TRBJ2-7,CASSPRGGRSSYEQYF,TGCGCCAGCAGCCCCCGAGGCGGCCGAAGCTCCTACGAGCAGTACTTC
TRBD2,TRBV28,-,TRBJ2-1,CASNPAGGPEYNEQFF,TGTGCCAGCAACCCGGCGGGGGGGCCCGAGTACAATGAGCAGTTCTTC
TRBD2,TRBV4-1,-,TRBJ2-1,CASSQGVEAGKQFF,TGCGCCAGCAGCCAAGGAGTGGAAGCGGGGAAGCAGTTCTTC
-,TRBV15,once,TRBJ2-2,CATRGSGRNTGELFF,TGTGCCACCAGGGGTAGCGGCCGAAACACCGGGGAGCTGTTTTTT
-,TRBV7-3,-,TRBJ1-2,CASSLLPGSLAGYTF,TGTGCCAGCAGCTTACTTCCAGGGTCATTGGCTGGCTACACCTTC
-,TRBV9,-,TRBJ1-2,CASSVDPGGSYGYTF,TGTGCCAGCAGCGTAGACCCAGGAGGTAGCTATGGCTACACCTTC
-,TRBV19,-,TRBJ2-7,CASSSGYPYEQYF,TGTGCCAGTAGTTCGGGTTATCCCTACGAGCAGTACTTC
-,TRBV6-5,-,TRBJ2-7,CASSPRDTKGQYF,TGTGCCAGCAGTCCCCGGGACACCAAAGGCCAGTACTTC
-,TRBV21-1,-,TRBJ2-1,CASSAQGQVNSYNEQFF,TGTGCCAGCAGCGCCCAGGGACAGGTGAACTCCTACAATGAGCAGTTCTTC
-,TRBV20-1,few,TRBJ2-1,CSASDVRTSSYNEQFF,TGCAGTGCTAGTGATGTGCGTACTAGCTCCTACAATGAGCAGTTCTTC
-,TRBV9,-,TRBJ1-4,CASSVGDILANEKLFF,TGTGCCAGCAGCGTAGGGGACATTTTAGCTAATGAAAAACTGTTTTTT
-,TRBV7-2,-,TRBJ1-1,CASSLDRRPSEAFF,TGTGCCAGCAGCTTAGACCGCAGGCCATCTGAAGCTTTCTTT